The 12 T cell receptor beta chains in this list originate from one sample, sequenced in a study of post-analysis software for immune sequencing data. Tagging with unique molecular identifiers was a feature of the TCR beta cDNA libraries. MiXCR was run by TCRdb on the PCR reads, yielding one entry per CDR3 protein. The sample carries some 690,000 distinct CDR3 sequences, 25% to 30% recorded once. These receptors' targets are unknown. Whole-study findings and limits: The study found TRBV5-6, TRBV5-1 and TRBV20-1 among five TRBV segments more frequent in patients than controls.

Sequenced material: blood. Source of these receptors: a girl between 10 and 17 years old with multiple sclerosis.

The CDR3 region is CASSPGRGNEQYF. The DNA for the CDR3 is TGTGCCAGCAGCCCGGGAAGGGGTAATGAGCAGTACTTC. The genes are TRBV7-9 and TRBJ2-5; D may match TRBD1 or TRBD2 (5 bases each). V shed 5 bases and J shed 11 bases, with 18 bases lying between them. The germline V gene encodes CDR1 SEHNR and CDR2 FQNEAQ (reference sequence). The CDR3 is 13 residues long.

This clonotype was seen only once. The V gene is TRBV11-2, the J gene TRBJ1-4; maybe TRBD1 (5 bases). V was shortened by 5 bases and J by 8 bases, with 18 bases between the two germline ends. CDR3 size: 15 residues. Germline CDR1 and CDR2: SGHAT and FQNNGV. CDR3 nucleotides: TGTGCCAGCAGCCGTTCCCGGGGGGTCGGGGAAAAACTGTTTTTT. It codes for CASSRSRGVGEKLFF.

The CDR3 region is CASSPEGYYGYTF. DNA for the CDR3: TGTGCCAGCAGCCCGGAGGGCTACTATGGCTACACCTTC. The chain joins TRBV28 to TRBJ1-2; D remains ambiguous. Deletions cut 6 bases from V and 3 bases from J, with 11 bases between. Germline lookup yields CDR1 MDHEN and CDR2 SYDVKM. The CDR3 covers 13 residues.

The J gene is TRBJ2-3, the V gene TRBV5-5, with 13 bases aligning to TRBD2. The CDR3 length is 18 residues. Trimming cost V 4 bases and J 6 bases; bases outside gene matches: 14. The germline V gene encodes CDR1 SGHKS and CDR2 YYEKEE (reference sequence). CDR3 amino acids: CASSHPARTSGGRDTQYF. DNA of the CDR3: TGTGCCAGCAGCCATCCTGCTCGGACTAGCGGGGGTCGGGATACGCAGTATTTT.

J is TRBJ2-5 and V is TRBV4-3; D is perhaps TRBD2 (5 bases). The V gene lost 1 base and the J gene lost 1 base, with 7 bases spanning the gap. CDR3 size: 14 residues. Germline V CDR1 and CDR2: LGHNA, YSLEER. CDR3 bases: TGCGCCAGCAGCCAAGTTCGGGGCCAAGAGACCCAGTACTTC. Amino acid sequence: CASSQVRGQETQYF.

The V gene is TRBV13, the J gene TRBJ2-7; either TRBD1 or TRBD2 may supply D (6 bases each). Trimming removed 5 bases from V and 4 bases from J, with 15 bases in between. The CDR3 extends over 14 amino acids. From germline, CDR1 is PRHDT and CDR2 FYEKMQ (reference sequence). The CDR3 nucleotides read TGTGCCAGCAGCGACGGGAGTAGGGGGTACGAGCAGTACTTC. This gives the protein CASSDGSRGYEQYF.

This clonotype was seen more than once but under ten times. This may stem from a read error, because a much larger clone lies one nucleotide away. J is TRBJ2-1 and V is TRBV29-1; TRBD2 aligns across 8 bases. The J call may be mistaken, given a closer DNA end match to TRBJ2-7. CDR1 and CDR2 from the germline V gene are SQVTM and ANQGSEA. CDR3 length equals 15 residues. The CDR3: CSAGDSSGAYNEQYF. In DNA, the CDR3 is TGCAGCGCCGGTGACAGTAGCGGGGCCTACAATGAGCAGTACTTC.

This sequence joins TRBV5-1 and TRBJ2-2, with D perhaps matching TRBD2 (5 bases). V was clipped by 6 bases and J by 3 bases, with 6 bases between them. The CDR3 has 12 residues. Germline CDR1 SGHRS, CDR2 YFSETQ. CDR3 nucleotide sequence: TGCGCCAGCAAAGCGGACACCGGGGAGCTGTTTTTT. As protein: CASKADTGELFF.

The count of this clonotype is one. One end of the junction varies from germline; a read error may be responsible. The gene calls are TRBV4-2 and TRBJ2-5, with TRBD2 identical over 10 bases. The CDR3 has 17 residues. Germline V gene data show CDR1 as LGHNA and CDR2 as YNFKEQ. Written as DNA, the CDR3 is TGTGCCAGCAGCCAAGGGGACGGGACTAGCGCGCAAGAGGCCCAGTACTTC. Its protein product is CASSQGDGTSAQEAQYF.

V and J are TRBV5-1 and TRBJ2-1; maybe TRBD1 (5 bases). The CDR3 covers 12 residues. Germline V gene sequence: CDR1 SGHRS, CDR2 YFSETQ. V was shortened by 2 bases and J by 6 bases, with 6 bases between the two germline ends. In DNA, the CDR3 is TGCGCCAGCAGCTTCCAGGGCAATGAGCAGTTCTTC. It is translated as CASSFQGNEQFF. Full variable domain (outside the CDR3, taken from reference TRBV5-1 and TRBJ2-1): KAGVTQTPRYLIKTRGQQVTLSCSPISGHRSVSWYQQTPGQGLQFLFEYFSETQRNKGNFPGRFSGRQFSNSRSEMNVSTLELGDSALYLCASSFQGNEQFFGPGTRLTVL.

V is TRBV5-1 and J is TRBJ1-2, with D perhaps matching TRBD1 (6 bases). The CDR3 consists of 15 residues. With 0 bases removed from V and 6 bases from J, the gap between germline ends came to 15 bases. In germline, CDR1 is SGHRS, CDR2 YFSETQ. The chain's CDR3 is CASSLGGQLIDGYTF. The DNA for the CDR3 is TGCGCCAGCAGCTTGGGCGGACAGTTGATTGATGGCTACACCTTC.

The chain has TRBV20-1 and TRBJ1-2, with 8 bases aligning to TRBD1. The CDR3 runs 16 residues. Germline lookup yields CDR1 DFQATT and CDR2 SNEGSKA (reference sequence). Losses at the gene ends were 7 bases for V and 7 bases for J; bases not matched to a gene: 20. This CDR3 reads CSVENGSGGVKSGYTF. In DNA form, the CDR3 reads TGCAGTGTAGAGAACGGGTCAGGGGGCGTGAAATCTGGCTACACCTTC.